This T cell receptor (beta chain) is from a study of T cell responses to AZD1222 COVID-19 vaccine. Generated by immunoSEQ multiplex PCR, the TCRdb table keeps only in-frame clones and is missing some. The sample includes roughly 200,000 clones, roughly 94% of them seen just once. About this clone: Its antigen is unknown.

General observations from the study: The donor group comprised mostly white British people and more females; the analysis possibly underestimated clonal diversity.

In germline, CDR1 is MDHEN, CDR2 SYDVKM. With 7 bases clipped from V and 5 bases from J, the junction kept 11 bases outside the gene matches. The length of the CDR3 is 14 residues. The chain links TRBV28 to TRBJ2-7, with 7 bases that match TRBD1. The clonotype originates from an adult who received the MenACWY meningococcal vaccine as a control. The input for sequencing was peripheral blood, taken 28 days after the second dose of the MenACWY control vaccine. CDR3 bases: TGTGCCAGCAATCCACCCGACAGGGTAAACGAGCAGTACTTC. Protein sequence: CASNPPDRVNEQYF.